These 16 T cell receptor beta chains were all obtained from the same sample, sequenced in a study of T cells in tuberculosis. Profiling relied on immunoSEQ multiplex PCR, and the TCRdb table lists in-frame clones only, not all of them. The repertoire holds 20,000 to 25,000 clones, with more than 80% as singletons. Input material: PBMCs. These TCRs come from a donor aged 10-29 years with latent tuberculosis or without tuberculosis infection.

The gene calls are TRBV4-1 and TRBJ1-6; a weak D match, TRBD1 (5 bases). The CDR3 has 17 residues. The ends were cut back, 1 base at V and 4 bases at J, with 14 bases in the middle. Germline CDR1 and CDR2: MGHRA and YSYEKL. The CDR3 reads CASSQGPQGFYNSPLHF. In DNA form, the CDR3 reads TGCGCCAGCAGCCAAGGCCCCCAGGGTTTTTATAATTCACCCCTCCACTTT.

CDR3 bases: TGTGCTAGTGGTGGGGGACAGGGAGGGTACACTGAAGCTTTCTTT. Its protein product is CASGGGQGGYTEAFF. V and J are TRBV12-5 and TRBJ1-1; 9 nucleotides match TRBD1. After removal of 5 bases from V and 3 bases from J, the junction contained 7 bases not matched to a gene. From germline, CDR1 is LGHNT and CDR2 FRNRAP. The CDR3 has 15 amino acids. Together with reference TRBV12-5 and TRBJ1-1, the CDR3 gives the full variable domain: DARVTQTPRHKVTEMGQEVTMRCQPILGHNTVFWYRQTMMQGLELLAYFRNRAPLDDSGMPKDRFSAEMPDATLATLKIQPSEPRDSAVYFCASGGGQGGYTEAFFGQGTRLTVV.

CDR3 sequence: CASSQGPGTQTYEQYF. CDR3 nucleotides: TGCGCCAGCAGCCAAGGGCCCGGGACACAAACCTACGAGCAGTACTTC. The chain uses TRBV4-1 and TRBJ2-7; perhaps TRBD1 as D (6 bases). CDR3 length equals 16 residues. Per the germline V gene, CDR1 is MGHRA and CDR2 is YSYEKL. Trimming stripped 1 base from V and 2 bases from J, with 15 bases between.

This sequence joins TRBV5-6 and TRBJ1-6; D possibly corresponds to TRBD1 (6 bases). Germline V CDR1 and CDR2: SGHDT, YYEEEE. The germline V and J ends were trimmed by 2 bases and 0 bases, with 15 bases remaining between them. The CDR3 runs to 18 residues. In DNA, the CDR3 is TGTGCCAGCAGCTTAGGGGGGGCCTTTACCTCCTATAATTCACCCCTCCACTTT. Translated: CASSLGGAFTSYNSPLHF.

The rearrangement joins TRBV25-1 to TRBJ1-2; D gene ambiguous. There are 15 residues in the CDR3. With 4 bases removed from V and 3 bases from J, the gap between germline ends came to 15 bases. Germline V gives CDR1 MGHDK, CDR2 SYGVNS. The CDR3, as DNA: TGTGCCAGCAGTGGCTCGCGAGGTTTGGACTATGGCTACACCTTC. This codes for CASSGSRGLDYGYTF.

This clone came up once. The chain uses TRBV10-3 and TRBJ2-7, with TRBD1 matching 11 bases. Looked up from germline, CDR1 is ENHRY and CDR2 is SYGVKD. The CDR3 extends over 15 amino acids. V dropped 8 bases and J dropped 7; count of bases not matched to a gene: 13. CDR3 nucleotides: TGTGCCATCGGGAGTTATGGACAGGGGGCGCGGGAGCAGTACTTC. Its translation: CAIGSYGQGAREQYF.

This chain joins TRBV7-3 and TRBJ1-5, with D tentatively TRBD1 (5 bases). The CDR3 loop spans 13 amino acids. Germline V gene sequence: CDR1 SGHTA, CDR2 FQGTGA. Trimming pared 5 bases from V and 4 bases from J, leaving 9 bases between. Here the CDR3 reads CASSPGANQPQHF. DNA of the CDR3: TGTGCCAGCAGCCCTGGGGCAAATCAGCCCCAGCATTTT.

The chain has TRBV19 and TRBJ1-3; the match to TRBD1 covers 10 bases. The germline CDR1 and CDR2 sequences are LNHDA and SQIVND (reference sequence). V lost 6 bases to trimming and J lost 0 bases; unmatched junction nucleotides: 14. This CDR3 is built from 19 residues. DNA of the CDR3: TGTGCCAGTAGCACAATTCGACAGGGGGCTACGATCTCTGGAAACACCATATATTTT. It encodes CASSTIRQGATISGNTIYF.

The V call is TRBV19, the J call TRBJ2-1; 11 positions agree with TRBD2. The CDR3 length is 15 residues. The germline V gene has CDR1 LNHDA and CDR2 SQIVND (reference sequence). V lost 4 bases to trimming and J lost 6 bases; unmatched junction nucleotides: 5. The CDR3 sequence is CASSNLAGGVNEQFF. The CDR3 DNA sequence: TGTGCCAGTAGTAATCTAGCGGGGGGTGTCAATGAGCAGTTCTTC.

The V and J genes are TRBV5-1 and TRBJ2-7, with 14 bases identical to TRBD2. The CDR3 is 18 amino acids. V shed 4 bases and J 1 base; nucleotides not matched to a gene: 10. The germline gives CDR1 SGHRS, CDR2 YFSETQ. Here the CDR3 DNA reads TGCGCCAGCAGCCCGGGACTAGCGGGGGCTTTAACGTCCTACGAGCAGTACTTC. This gives the protein CASSPGLAGALTSYEQYF.

The CDR3 reads CATKTGAGLRPNEKLFF. In DNA form, the CDR3 reads TGCGCCACCAAGACAGGGGCCGGCTTAAGACCTAATGAAAAACTGTTTTTT. The genes are TRBV5-1 and TRBJ1-4, with 8 bases matching TRBD1. CDR1 and CDR2 from the germline V gene are SGHRS and YFSETQ. Unmatched junction bases numbered 16, after V lost 9 bases and J lost 3 bases. The length of the CDR3 is 17 residues.

This chain uses TRBV10-3 with TRBJ1-5; D ambiguous. The CDR3 loop spans 16 amino acids. Germline V CDR1 and CDR2: ENHRY, SYGVKD. Between the trimmed V and J ends, which lost 0 bases and 5 bases, there was a span of 14 bases. In DNA, the CDR3 is TGTGCCATCAGTGAGTCGACCCCAGGCATCGATCAGCCCCAGCATTTT. It translates to CAISESTPGIDQPQHF.

This chain uses TRBV5-1 with TRBJ2-6; no clear D gene. The CDR3 totals 16 residues. Germline assignment: CDR1 SGHRS and CDR2 YFSETQ. The germline V and J ends were trimmed by 0 bases and 0 bases, with 7 bases remaining between them. The CDR3 loop reads CASSLGRLSGANVLTF. The CDR3 coding sequence is TGCGCCAGCAGCTTGGGGCGGCTCTCTGGGGCCAACGTCCTGACTTTC.

The genes are TRBV11-2 and TRBJ1-3, with 7 bases fitting TRBD1. The CDR3 spans 18 residues. Germline values: CDR1 SGHAT, CDR2 FQNNGV. The V gene end was trimmed by 3 bases and the J gene end by 4 bases; junction bases not matched to a gene: 15. In DNA, the CDR3 is TGTGCCAGCAGCTTCCCTCTCCGACAGGGAAGTTCAGGAAACACCATATATTTT. Amino acid sequence: CASSFPLRQGSSGNTIYF.

This chain links TRBV5-6 with TRBJ2-3; unclear D gene. Trimming took 2 bases from V and 5 from J, leaving 6 bases between them. Germline V gene lookup returns CDR1 SGHDT and CDR2 YYEEEE. The CDR3 consists of 12 residues. In nucleotides, the CDR3 is TGTGCCAGCAGCTTATTCGGAGATACGCAGTATTTT. This sequence encodes CASSLFGDTQYF. Full variable domain (rest looked up from reference TRBV5-6 and TRBJ2-3): DAGVTQSPTHLIKTRGQQVTLRCSPKSGHDTVSWYQQALGQGPQFIFQYYEEEERQRGNFPDRFSGHQFPNYSSELNVNALLLGDSALYLCASSLFGDTQYFGPGTRLTVL.

This clone was detected only once. The CDR3 sequence is CASSWGGGQGGYEQYF. As DNA, the CDR3 is TGTGCCAGCAGCTGGGGGGGCGGACAGGGAGGATACGAGCAGTACTTC. The rearrangement uses TRBV5-6 and TRBJ2-7, with D possibly being TRBD1 (8 bases). CDR3 length equals 16 residues. V was cut by 3 bases and J by 4 bases, with 20 bases left in between. Germline V gives CDR1 SGHDT, CDR2 YYEEEE.